The next 16 T cell receptor beta chains were all read from a single sample in a study of T cells in Graves' hyperthyroidism and ophthalmopathy. Amplification of TCR beta CDR3 regions used RNA as the template. HTBI primers were the set used in a first-round RT-PCR of the TCR CDR3. One entry per CDR3 protein results from TCRdb running MiXCR on the multiplex PCR reads. The sample yields approximately 370,000 distinct CDR3 sequences, about 17% seen once. What was sequenced was blood. These receptors all come from a woman aged 25 to 45 with Graves' hyperthyroidism that later progressed to Graves' ophthalmopathy.

There are many counts of this clonotype. The rearrangement uses TRBV12-3 or TRBV12-4 and TRBJ1-5; D not certain. The CDR3 totals 15 residues. V lost 5 bases and J 3 bases, leaving 14 bases between the germline ends. CDR3 region: CASSPHSGTNQPQHF. Here the CDR3 DNA reads TGTGCCAGCAGTCCCCACAGCGGTACCAATCAGCCCCAGCATTTT.

This clonotype was observed a handful of times. The junction differs from germline at one of its ends, possibly a read error. The V gene is TRBV5-1, the J gene TRBJ2-1, with TRBD1 as a possible D gene (6 bases). Per the germline V gene, CDR1 is SGHRS and CDR2 is YFSETQ. This CDR3 contains 16 residues. The CDR3: CVSRMTQGSLYNEQFF. CDR3 bases: TGTGTCAGCAGAATGACCCAGGGGTCCTTGTACAATGAGCAGTTCTTC.

The V and J genes are TRBV28 and TRBJ2-7; D gene unclear. In germline, CDR1 is MDHEN, CDR2 SYDVKM. Trimming stripped 2 bases from V and 3 bases from J, with 20 bases between. The CDR3 is made up of 17 amino acids. The CDR3 region has the DNA TGTGCCAGCAGTTTAAGTCTCGGCGACGTAGGGTTCTACGAGCAGTACTTC. Translated: CASSLSLGDVGFYEQYF.

This clonotype appeared many times. The chain couples TRBV28 to TRBJ2-7; weak D call: TRBD1 (7 bases). Germline-derived CDR1 and CDR2 are MDHEN and SYDVKM. The CDR3 totals 16 residues. Deletions cut 4 bases from V and 2 bases from J, with 18 bases between. CDR3 sequence (DNA): TGTGCCAGCAGTTACTTATCGGGGGACAGTCCCTACGAGCAGTACTTC. Translated: CASSYLSGDSPYEQYF.

This clonotype was found many times. J is TRBJ2-1 and V is TRBV27; the match to TRBD2 covers 10 bases. The V gene end was trimmed by 4 bases and the J gene end by 5 bases; junction bases not matched to a gene: 5. Germline loops: CDR1 MNHEY, CDR2 SMNVEV (reference sequence). CDR3 length: 15 amino acids. The CDR3 spells CASSSLAGRDNEQFF. CDR3 DNA: TGTGCCAGCAGTTCACTAGCGGGGAGGGACAATGAGCAGTTCTTC.

The CDR3 sequence is CASTSVQGAGELFF. The CDR3 DNA reads TGTGCCAGCACCTCAGTTCAGGGGGCCGGGGAGCTGTTTTTT. The V gene is TRBV27, the J gene TRBJ2-2, with 7 positions matching TRBD1. Unmatched junction bases numbered 8, after V lost 7 bases and J lost 6 bases. CDR3 size: 14 residues. From germline, CDR1 is MNHEY and CDR2 SMNVEV (reference sequence).

This clonotype showed up just a few times. The CDR3 is CASTPDRENQETQYF. DNA of the CDR3: TGCGCCAGCACCCCTGACAGGGAAAACCAAGAGACCCAGTACTTC. The gene calls are TRBV5-1 and TRBJ2-5, with 7 nucleotides matching TRBD1. V lost 6 bases and J lost 0; bases outside the gene matches: 8. From germline, CDR1 is SGHRS and CDR2 YFSETQ. The CDR3 loop spans 15 amino acids.

The chain couples TRBV5-1 to TRBJ1-4; the D is unclear. This CDR3 is 16 amino acids long. Germline V gene sequence: CDR1 SGHRS, CDR2 YFSETQ. Trimming removed 3 bases from V and 4 bases from J, with 16 bases in between. CDR3 region: CASSSHAVGGNEKLFF. As DNA, the CDR3 is TGCGCCAGCAGCTCCCACGCGGTGGGCGGTAATGAAAAACTGTTTTTT.

This clonotype was observed a few times. The chain combines TRBV6-2 or TRBV6-3 with TRBJ2-5; TRBD2 matches at 9 bases. The CDR3 runs 14 residues. Trimming cost V 8 bases and J 7 bases; bases outside gene matches: 11. Per germline, CDR1 MNHEY and CDR2 SVGEGT. In DNA, the CDR3 is TGTGCCAGCTGGCGGGGGGGGCCGACAGGGACCCAGTACTTC. Translated, it gives CASWRGGPTGTQYF.

This clonotype occurred many times. The chain combines TRBV13 with TRBJ1-1; D uncertain. Germline CDR1 reads PRHDT; CDR2 reads FYEKMQ (reference sequence). The CDR3 sequence is 14 residues long. V was trimmed by 0 bases and J by 4 bases, leaving 9 bases between them. The CDR3 sequence: CASSLGGGFTEAFF. CDR3 DNA sequence: TGTGCCAGCAGCTTAGGCGGAGGGTTCACTGAAGCTTTCTTT. Variable domain in full (rest from reference TRBV13 and TRBJ1-1): AAGVIQSPRHLIKEKRETATLKCYPIPRHDTVYWYQQGPGQDPQFLISFYEKMQSDKGSIPDRFSAQQFSDYHSELNMSSLELGDSALYFCASSLGGGFTEAFFGQGTRLTVV.

This clonotype was counted ten times or more. The rearrangement links TRBV5-1 to TRBJ2-7; TRBD2 matches at 7 bases. CDR3 length: 15 amino acids. CDR1 and CDR2 (germline): SGHRS, YFSETQ. Trimming at V came to 4 bases and at J to 3 bases, leaving 10 bases not matched to a gene. The CDR3 sequence is CASSPQRGLIYEQYF. In DNA form, the CDR3 reads TGCGCCAGCAGCCCGCAGCGGGGACTGATCTACGAGCAGTACTTC.

This clonotype showed up just a few times. The chain combines TRBV6-1 with TRBJ2-7, with 7 bases aligning to TRBD1. Looked up from germline, CDR1 is MNHNS and CDR2 is SASEGT. The CDR3 has 14 amino acids. Trimming at V came to 5 bases and at J to 3 bases, leaving 7 bases not matched to a gene. The CDR3 nucleotides are TGTGCCAGCAGTAAGACAGGGAGCCGCTACGAGCAGTACTTC. Translating it yields CASSKTGSRYEQYF.

In its sample, this clonotype was seen a few times. The chain uses TRBV4-1 and TRBJ1-4; 8 positions agree with TRBD1. This CDR3 is 15 amino acids long. Per the germline V gene, CDR1 is MGHRA and CDR2 is YSYEKL. With 3 bases clipped from V and 6 bases from J, the junction kept 6 bases outside the gene matches. For the CDR3, the DNA is TGCGCCAGCAGCCATCCCGGGACAGGATATGAAAAACTGTTTTTT. Its protein is CASSHPGTGYEKLFF.

Many counts were recorded for this clonotype. The V and J genes are TRBV20-1 and TRBJ2-7; TRBD2 aligns across 7 bases. With 3 bases clipped from V and 1 base from J, the junction kept 6 bases outside the gene matches. The length of the CDR3 is 14 residues. Germline loops: CDR1 DFQATT, CDR2 SNEGSKA (reference sequence). Written as DNA, the CDR3 is TGCAGTGCTAGGAGAGGCGGGGGTTCCTACGAGCAGTACTTC. It codes for CSARRGGGSYEQYF.

This clonotype was recorded at least ten times. The chain has TRBV25-1 and TRBJ2-5; 9 bases are shared with TRBD2. The CDR3 spans 15 residues. Trimming cost V 2 bases and J 4 bases; bases outside gene matches: 5. Germline-derived CDR1 and CDR2 are MGHDK and SYGVNS. For the CDR3, the DNA is TGTGCCAGCAGTGAAGCGGGAGGGCCGTTAGAGACCCAGTACTTC. Its translation: CASSEAGGPLETQYF.

The rearrangement links TRBV7-8 to TRBJ1-3; D uncertain. Trimming pared 5 bases from V and 4 bases from J, leaving 15 bases between. Germline V gives CDR1 SGHVS, CDR2 FQNEAQ. The CDR3 is 15 residues long. Here the CDR3 reads CASSLIPGPGNTIYF. CDR3 nucleotide sequence: TGTGCCAGCAGCCTAATACCCGGTCCCGGAAACACCATATATTTT.